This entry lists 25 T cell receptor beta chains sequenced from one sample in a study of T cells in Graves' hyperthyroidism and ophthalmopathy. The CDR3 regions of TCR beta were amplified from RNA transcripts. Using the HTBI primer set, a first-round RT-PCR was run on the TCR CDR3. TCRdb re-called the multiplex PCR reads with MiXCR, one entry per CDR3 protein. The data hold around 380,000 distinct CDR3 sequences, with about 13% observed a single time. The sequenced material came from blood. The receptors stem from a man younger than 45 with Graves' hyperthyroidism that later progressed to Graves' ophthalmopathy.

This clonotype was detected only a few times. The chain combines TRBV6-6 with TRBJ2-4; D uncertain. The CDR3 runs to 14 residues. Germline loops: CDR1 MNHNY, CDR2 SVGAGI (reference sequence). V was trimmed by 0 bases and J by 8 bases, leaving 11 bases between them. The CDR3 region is CASSYSGNGDIQYF. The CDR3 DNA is TGTGCCAGCAGTTACTCAGGGAATGGGGACATTCAGTACTTC.

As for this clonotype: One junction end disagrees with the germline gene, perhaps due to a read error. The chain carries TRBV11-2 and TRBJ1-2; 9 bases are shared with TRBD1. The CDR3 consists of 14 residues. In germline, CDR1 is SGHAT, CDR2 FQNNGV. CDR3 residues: CASSGDRGCYVYTF. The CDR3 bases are TGTGCCAGCAGCGGAGACAGGGGGTGCTATGTCTACACCTTC.

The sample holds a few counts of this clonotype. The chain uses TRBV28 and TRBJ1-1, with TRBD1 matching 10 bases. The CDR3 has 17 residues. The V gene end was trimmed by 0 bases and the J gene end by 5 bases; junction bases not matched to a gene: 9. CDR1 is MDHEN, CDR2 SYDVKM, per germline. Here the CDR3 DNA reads TGTGCCAGCAGTTTATGGGGACAGGGGCCCCTGGGGACTGAAGCTTTCTTT. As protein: CASSLWGQGPLGTEAFF.

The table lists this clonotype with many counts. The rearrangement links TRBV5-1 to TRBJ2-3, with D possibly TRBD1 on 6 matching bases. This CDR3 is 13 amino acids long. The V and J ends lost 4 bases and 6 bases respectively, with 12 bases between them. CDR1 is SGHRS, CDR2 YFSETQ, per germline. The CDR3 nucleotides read TGCGCCAGCAGCACAGGGTTGACGGATACGCAGTATTTT. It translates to CASSTGLTDTQYF.

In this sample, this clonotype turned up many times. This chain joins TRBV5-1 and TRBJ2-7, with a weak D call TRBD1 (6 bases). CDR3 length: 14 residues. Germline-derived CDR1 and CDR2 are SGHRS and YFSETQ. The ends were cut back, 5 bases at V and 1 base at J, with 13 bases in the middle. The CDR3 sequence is CASRHRQESYEQYF. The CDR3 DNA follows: TGCGCCAGCAGGCATAGACAGGAGTCCTACGAGCAGTACTTC.

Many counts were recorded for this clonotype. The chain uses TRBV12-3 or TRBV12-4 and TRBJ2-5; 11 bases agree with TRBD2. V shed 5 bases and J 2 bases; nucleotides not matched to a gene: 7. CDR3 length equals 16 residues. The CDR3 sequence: CASSPTSGVYQETQYF. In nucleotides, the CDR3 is TGTGCCAGCAGTCCGACTAGCGGGGTATATCAAGAGACCCAGTACTTC.

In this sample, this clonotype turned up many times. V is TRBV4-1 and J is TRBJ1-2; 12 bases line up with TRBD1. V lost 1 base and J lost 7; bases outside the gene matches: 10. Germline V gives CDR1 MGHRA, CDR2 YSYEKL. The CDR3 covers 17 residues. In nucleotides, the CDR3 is TGCGCCAGCAGCCAAGCCACACCGGGACAGGGGGCCGGTGGCTACACCTTC. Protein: CASSQATPGQGAGGYTF.

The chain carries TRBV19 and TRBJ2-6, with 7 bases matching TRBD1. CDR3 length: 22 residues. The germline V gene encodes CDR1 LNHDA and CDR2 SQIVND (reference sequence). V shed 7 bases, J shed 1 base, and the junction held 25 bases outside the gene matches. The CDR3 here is CASTKGPGTALEDWSGANVLTF. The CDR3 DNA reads TGTGCCAGTACCAAAGGACCCGGGACAGCTCTTGAGGACTGGTCTGGGGCCAACGTCCTGACTTTC.

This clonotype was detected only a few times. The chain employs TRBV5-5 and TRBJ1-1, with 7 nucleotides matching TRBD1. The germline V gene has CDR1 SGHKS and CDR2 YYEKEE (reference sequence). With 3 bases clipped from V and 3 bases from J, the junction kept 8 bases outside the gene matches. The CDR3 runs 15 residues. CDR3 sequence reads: CASSSAWDRHTEAFF. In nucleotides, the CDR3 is TGTGCCAGCAGCTCGGCTTGGGACAGACACACTGAAGCTTTCTTT.

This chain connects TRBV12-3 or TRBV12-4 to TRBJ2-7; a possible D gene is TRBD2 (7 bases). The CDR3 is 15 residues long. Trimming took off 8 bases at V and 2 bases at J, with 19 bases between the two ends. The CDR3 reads CASGIGGGATYEQYF. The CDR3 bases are TGTGCCAGCGGGATTGGGGGGGGGGCCACCTACGAGCAGTACTTC.

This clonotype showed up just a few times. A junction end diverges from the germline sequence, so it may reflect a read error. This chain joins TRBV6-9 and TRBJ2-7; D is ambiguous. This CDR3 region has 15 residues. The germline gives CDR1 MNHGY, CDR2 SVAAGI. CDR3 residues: CTSSYSARSSYEQYF. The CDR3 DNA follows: TGTACCAGCAGTTATTCCGCTCGGAGCTCCTACGAGCAGTACTTC.

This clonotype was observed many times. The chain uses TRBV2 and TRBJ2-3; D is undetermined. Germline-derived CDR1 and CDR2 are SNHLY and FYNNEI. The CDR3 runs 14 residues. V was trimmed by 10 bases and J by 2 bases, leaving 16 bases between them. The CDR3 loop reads CAMQLEKATDTQYF. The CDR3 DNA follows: TGTGCCATGCAGCTGGAAAAAGCCACAGATACGCAGTATTTT.

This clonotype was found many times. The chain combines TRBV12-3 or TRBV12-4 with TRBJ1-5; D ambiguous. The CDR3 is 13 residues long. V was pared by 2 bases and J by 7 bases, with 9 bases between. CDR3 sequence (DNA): TGTGCCAGCAGTTTAAGGGTAAGGCAGCCCCAGCATTTT. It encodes CASSLRVRQPQHF.

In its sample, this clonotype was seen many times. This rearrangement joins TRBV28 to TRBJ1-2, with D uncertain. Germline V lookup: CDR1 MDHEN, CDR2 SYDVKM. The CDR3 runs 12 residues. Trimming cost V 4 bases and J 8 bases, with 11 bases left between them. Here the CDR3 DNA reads TGTGCCAGCAGTTCCCTCGGGTTGGGCTACACCTTC. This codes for CASSSLGLGYTF.

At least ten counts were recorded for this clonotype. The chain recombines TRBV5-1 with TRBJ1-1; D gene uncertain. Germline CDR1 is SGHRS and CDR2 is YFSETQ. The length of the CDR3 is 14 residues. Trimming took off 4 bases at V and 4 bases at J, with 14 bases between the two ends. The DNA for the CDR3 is TGCGCCAGCAGCCTGGGTAGGGAGAGCACTGAAGCTTTCTTT. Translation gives CASSLGRESTEAFF.

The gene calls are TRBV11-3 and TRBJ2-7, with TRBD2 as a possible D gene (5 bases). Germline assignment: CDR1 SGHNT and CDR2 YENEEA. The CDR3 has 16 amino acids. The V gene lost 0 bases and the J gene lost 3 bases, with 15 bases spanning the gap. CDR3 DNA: TGTGCCAGCAGCTTAGAGGGCGGGCAGGCACACTACGAGCAGTACTTC. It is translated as CASSLEGGQAHYEQYF.

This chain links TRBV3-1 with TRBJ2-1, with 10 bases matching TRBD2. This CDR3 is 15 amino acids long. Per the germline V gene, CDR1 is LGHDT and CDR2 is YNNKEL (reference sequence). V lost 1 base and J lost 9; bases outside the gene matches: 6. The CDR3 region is CASSQASGGSVEQFF. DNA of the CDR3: TGTGCCAGCAGCCAAGCTAGCGGGGGAAGTGTTGAGCAGTTCTTC.

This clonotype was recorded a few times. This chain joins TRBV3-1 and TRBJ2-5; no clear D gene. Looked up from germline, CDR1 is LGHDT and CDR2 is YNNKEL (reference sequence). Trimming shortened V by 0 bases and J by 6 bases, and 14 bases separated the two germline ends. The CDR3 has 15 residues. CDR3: CASSQDLGPIKTQYF. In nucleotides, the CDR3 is TGTGCCAGCAGCCAAGATCTAGGACCCATTAAGACCCAGTACTTC.

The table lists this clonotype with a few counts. The CDR3 is CASSEGTGGLTEAFF. CDR3 coding DNA: TGTGCCAGCAGCGAAGGGACAGGGGGCCTCACTGAAGCTTTCTTT. The chain employs TRBV7-9 and TRBJ1-1; 12 nucleotides align to TRBD1. There are 15 residues in the CDR3. V was clipped by 5 bases and J by 4 bases; unmatched bases: 5. Germline V CDR1 and CDR2: SEHNR, FQNEAQ (reference sequence).

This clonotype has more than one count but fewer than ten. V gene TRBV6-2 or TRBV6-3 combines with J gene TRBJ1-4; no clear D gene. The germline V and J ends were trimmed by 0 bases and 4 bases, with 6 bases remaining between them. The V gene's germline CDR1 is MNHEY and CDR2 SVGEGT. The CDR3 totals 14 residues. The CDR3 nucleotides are TGTGCCAGCAGTTACTCGAAGGGTAATGAAAAACTGTTTTTT. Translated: CASSYSKGNEKLFF.

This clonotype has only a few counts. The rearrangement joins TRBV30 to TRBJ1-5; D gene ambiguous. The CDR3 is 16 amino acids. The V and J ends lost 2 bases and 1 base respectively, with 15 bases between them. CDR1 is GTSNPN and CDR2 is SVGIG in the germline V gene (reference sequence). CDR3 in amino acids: CAWSLRAGISNQPQHF. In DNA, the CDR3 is TGTGCCTGGAGTCTAAGGGCGGGAATAAGCAATCAGCCCCAGCATTTT. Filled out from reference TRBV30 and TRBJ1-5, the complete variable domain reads SQTIHQWPATLVQPVGSPLSLECTVEGTSNPNLYWYRQAAGRGLQLLFYSVGIGQISSEVPQNLSASRPQDRQFILSSKKLLLSDSGFYLCAWSLRAGISNQPQHFGDGTRLSIL.

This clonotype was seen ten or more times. This CDR3 reads CASSRRFYNEQFF. In DNA, the CDR3 is TGCGCCAGCAGCCGAAGATTCTACAATGAGCAGTTCTTC. V usage is TRBV5-1 and J usage is TRBJ2-1, with no clear D. This CDR3 spans 13 amino acids. Germline V gene lookup returns CDR1 SGHRS and CDR2 YFSETQ. Trimming took off 4 bases at V and 3 bases at J, with 8 bases between the two ends.

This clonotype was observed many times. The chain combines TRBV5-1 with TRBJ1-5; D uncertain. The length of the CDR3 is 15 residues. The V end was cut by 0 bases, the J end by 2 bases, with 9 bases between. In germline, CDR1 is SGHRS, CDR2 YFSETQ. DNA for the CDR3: TGCGCCAGCAGCTTGGGGGGTCAGCGCAATCAGCCCCAGCATTTT. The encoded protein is CASSLGGQRNQPQHF. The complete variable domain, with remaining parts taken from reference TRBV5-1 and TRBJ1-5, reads KAGVTQTPRYLIKTRGQQVTLSCSPISGHRSVSWYQQTPGQGLQFLFEYFSETQRNKGNFPGRFSGRQFSNSRSEMNVSTLELGDSALYLCASSLGGQRNQPQHFGDGTRLSIL.

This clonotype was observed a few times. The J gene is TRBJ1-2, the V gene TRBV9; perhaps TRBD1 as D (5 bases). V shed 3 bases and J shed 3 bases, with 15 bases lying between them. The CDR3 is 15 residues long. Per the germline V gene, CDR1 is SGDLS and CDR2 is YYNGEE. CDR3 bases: TGTGCCAGCAGCGCCGGGATGACGGGGGACTATGGCTACACCTTC. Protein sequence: CASSAGMTGDYGYTF. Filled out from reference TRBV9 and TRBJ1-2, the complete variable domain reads DSGVTQTPKHLITATGQRVTLRCSPRSGDLSVYWYQQSLDQGLQFLIQYYNGEERAKGNILERFSAQQFPDLHSELNLSSLELGDSALYFCASSAGMTGDYGYTFGSGTRLTVV.

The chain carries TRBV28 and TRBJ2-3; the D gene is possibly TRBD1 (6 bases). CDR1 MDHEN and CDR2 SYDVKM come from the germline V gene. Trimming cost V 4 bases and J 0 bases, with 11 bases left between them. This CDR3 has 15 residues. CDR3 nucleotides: TGTGCCAGCAGTTCCAGGGGATGGAGCACAGATACGCAGTATTTT. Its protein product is CASSSRGWSTDTQYF.